Below are 18 T cell receptor beta chains sequenced from a single sample in a study of T cell responses to AZD1222 COVID-19 vaccine. Assay used: immunoSEQ multiplex PCR; TCRdb lists only in-frame clones, some missing. The sample includes some 140,000 clones, just over 90% of them seen just once. This sample comprised peripheral blood, obtained on day 0 of AZD1222 vaccination. The receptors come from an adult in good health.

The rearrangement uses TRBV5-1 and TRBJ2-7; 9 bases agree with TRBD1. This CDR3 spans 14 amino acids. The junction had 4 bases not matched to a gene; V was cut back by 3 bases and J by 3 bases. Germline loops: CDR1 SGHRS, CDR2 YFSETQ. The CDR3 nucleotides read TGCGCCAGCAGCTCGACAGGGGGTAGCTACGAGCAGTACTTC. This encodes CASSSTGGSYEQYF. Variable domain in full (rest from reference TRBV5-1 and TRBJ2-7): KAGVTQTPRYLIKTRGQQVTLSCSPISGHRSVSWYQQTPGQGLQFLFEYFSETQRNKGNFPGRFSGRQFSNSRSEMNVSTLELGDSALYLCASSSTGGSYEQYFGPGTRLTVT.

The rearrangement joins TRBV24-1 to TRBJ2-5, with TRBD1 identical over 7 bases. In germline, CDR1 is KGHDR, CDR2 SFDVKD. Trimming at V came to 4 bases and at J to 2 bases, leaving 3 bases not matched to a gene. This CDR3 comprises 14 residues. The CDR3 nucleotides read TGTGCCACCAGTGACCCGGGACAGCAAGAGACCCAGTACTTC. As protein: CATSDPGQQETQYF.

V usage is TRBV5-4 and J usage is TRBJ2-3; a weak D match, TRBD2 (6 bases). The CDR3 is 15 amino acids. The V gene's germline CDR1 is SGHNT and CDR2 YYREEE (reference sequence). V lost 2 bases, J lost 6 bases, and 16 bases lay in between. Written as DNA, the CDR3 is TGTGCCAGCAGCTTCCGGGACTTAGCGCCCGATACGCAGTATTTT. This codes for CASSFRDLAPDTQYF.

The CDR3: CASSPRRDGRALEQYF. CDR3 bases: TGTGCCAGCAGCCCAAGAAGGGACGGAAGGGCGTTGGAGCAGTACTTC. This sequence joins TRBV13 and TRBJ2-7; tentatively, D is TRBD1 or TRBD2 (5 bases each). The ends were cut back, 5 bases at V and 7 bases at J, with 24 bases in the middle. CDR1 is PRHDT and CDR2 is FYEKMQ in the germline V gene (reference sequence). The CDR3 is 16 residues long.

The chain links TRBV20-1 to TRBJ1-1; D ambiguous. The ends were cut back, 6 bases at V and 5 bases at J, with 7 bases in the middle. The CDR3 runs 10 residues. The germline V gene encodes CDR1 DFQATT and CDR2 SNEGSKA (reference sequence). CDR3 sequence reads: CSASETEAFF. DNA of the CDR3: TGCAGTGCGAGCGAGACTGAAGCTTTCTTT.

Only one count was recorded for this clone. The chain joins TRBV5-6 to TRBJ2-5; 9 nucleotides align to TRBD2. With 0 bases clipped from V and 4 bases from J, the junction kept 4 bases outside the gene matches. The CDR3 covers 15 residues. Germline V lookup: CDR1 SGHDT, CDR2 YYEEEE. DNA for the CDR3: TGTGCCAGCAGCTTGGTAGCGGGGGAGAGAGAGACCCAGTACTTC. Translating it yields CASSLVAGERETQYF.

This sequence joins TRBV7-2 and TRBJ2-6; no clear D. The CDR3 has 15 residues. Trimming removed 5 bases at V and 0 bases at J, with 8 bases between. Germline CDR1 and CDR2: SGHTA and FQGNSA. The CDR3 DNA sequence: TGTGCCAGCAGCCTATCCAGCTCTGGGGCCAACGTCCTGACTTTC. It yields the protein CASSLSSSGANVLTF.

The chain employs TRBV2 and TRBJ2-7; 8 bases map to TRBD2. Germline V gene data show CDR1 as SNHLY and CDR2 as FYNNEI. V lost 8 bases to trimming and J lost 2 bases; unmatched junction nucleotides: 2. The CDR3 sequence is 12 residues long. As DNA, the CDR3 is TGTGCCAGCTCGGGGGGGCCCTACGAGCAGTACTTC. Its translation: CASSGGPYEQYF.

In this sample, this clone turned up once. This rearrangement joins TRBV5-1 to TRBJ2-1; TRBD2 agrees at 7 bases. Germline CDR1 reads SGHRS; CDR2 reads YFSETQ. V lost 4 bases, J lost 4 bases, and 8 bases stayed unmatched. The length of the CDR3 is 15 residues. CDR3 sequence: CASSPGLSPYNEQFF. The CDR3 DNA is TGCGCCAGCAGCCCGGGACTATCTCCATACAATGAGCAGTTCTTC.

This clone showed up just once. V gene TRBV7-2 combines with J gene TRBJ1-2; a weak D match, TRBD1 (5 bases). V lost 4 bases and J 1 base, leaving 10 bases between the germline ends. CDR1 and CDR2 from the germline V gene are SGHTA and FQGNSA. The CDR3 has 14 amino acids. The chain's CDR3 is CASSSRDGNYGYTF. The DNA for the CDR3 is TGTGCCAGCAGCTCCCGGGACGGTAACTATGGCTACACCTTC.

The chain carries TRBV11-3 and TRBJ1-6; 10 nucleotides line up with TRBD1. V gave up 3 bases and J gave up 10 bases; unmatched junction bases: 3. Per the germline V gene, CDR1 is SGHNT and CDR2 is YENEEA. The length of the CDR3 is 14 residues. CDR3 region: CASSLTTGGSPLHF. The CDR3 coding sequence is TGTGCCAGCAGCTTGACGACAGGGGGCTCACCCCTCCACTTT. Complete variable domain (other parts from reference TRBV11-3 and TRBJ1-6): EAGVVQSPRYKIIEKKQPVAFWCNPISGHNTLYWYLQNLGQGPELLIRYENEEAVDDSQLPKDRFSAERLKGVDSTLKIQPAELGDSAVYLCASSLTTGGSPLHFGNGTRLTVT.

In this sample, this clone turned up once. This rearrangement joins TRBV19 to TRBJ1-4; perhaps TRBD1 as D (5 bases). CDR3 size: 12 residues. Germline assignment: CDR1 LNHDA and CDR2 SQIVND (reference sequence). V shed 7 bases and J shed 7 bases, with 10 bases lying between them. CDR3 loop: CASNGGIEKLFF. As DNA, the CDR3 is TGTGCCAGTAACGGGGGTATTGAAAAACTGTTTTTT.

This chain links TRBV27 with TRBJ2-5; TRBD1 might be the D (6 bases). V was clipped by 3 bases and J by 5 bases, with 10 bases between them. Germline V gene data show CDR1 as MNHEY and CDR2 as SMNVEV (reference sequence). This CDR3 is 13 amino acids long. In DNA form, the CDR3 reads TGTGCCAGCAGTTTTGCAGGGGCCGAGACCCAGTACTTC. This gives the protein CASSFAGAETQYF.

The chain combines TRBV6-4 with TRBJ1-6; the D gene is possibly TRBD1 (5 bases). Germline V lookup: CDR1 MRHNA, CDR2 SNTAGT. CDR3 size: 15 residues. V lost 4 bases to trimming and J lost 9 bases, with 16 bases between them. This chain's CDR3 is CASSVQQGLGSPLHF. CDR3 DNA sequence: TGTGCCAGCAGTGTACAGCAGGGATTGGGTTCACCCCTCCACTTT.

DNA for the CDR3: TGTGCCAGCAGCTTAGTAGGGCAGGGGAACACTGAAGCTTTCTTT. Translated: CASSLVGQGNTEAFF. The chain joins TRBV7-9 to TRBJ1-1, with D possibly being TRBD1 (5 bases). Germline CDR1 is SEHNR and CDR2 is FQNEAQ (reference sequence). V lost 1 base to trimming and J lost 1 base, with 10 bases between them. CDR3 length: 15 residues.

This chain links TRBV24-1 with TRBJ2-2, with 10 positions matching TRBD1. Germline values: CDR1 KGHDR, CDR2 SFDVKD. This CDR3 region has 15 residues. Losses at the gene ends were 3 bases for V and 4 bases for J; bases not matched to a gene: 1. CDR3 amino acids: CATSDGTGATGELFF. The DNA of the CDR3 is TGTGCCACCAGTGATGGGACAGGGGCCACCGGGGAGCTGTTTTTT.

The chain combines TRBV19 with TRBJ2-1; unclear D gene. This CDR3 spans 14 amino acids. Trimming removed 3 bases at V and 1 base at J, with 7 bases between. Germline V gene lookup returns CDR1 LNHDA and CDR2 SQIVND (reference sequence). CDR3 protein: CASSIIGSYNEQFF. In DNA form, the CDR3 reads TGTGCCAGTAGTATCATTGGATCCTACAATGAGCAGTTCTTC.

CDR3 amino acids: CASSPITQKNTGELFF. The CDR3 nucleotides are TGTGCCAGCTCACCAATTACCCAGAAGAACACCGGGGAGCTGTTTTTT. The gene calls are TRBV18 and TRBJ2-2, with D uncertain. CDR3 length: 16 residues. Trimming pared 2 bases from V and 1 base from J, leaving 11 bases between. Germline CDR1 reads KGHSH; CDR2 reads LQKENI.